The rows below give T cell receptor beta chains drawn from one sample of a study of T cell responses to AZD1222 COVID-19 vaccine. The assay was immunoSEQ multiplex PCR, and TCRdb's table has in-frame clones only and misses some. Here the sample spans 100,000 to 150,000 clones, roughly nine tenths being singletons. The sequencing used peripheral blood, collected on day 0 of AZD1222 vaccination. Receptors were obtained from an adult in good health. The CDR3 runs from the conserved cysteine through the conserved F or W. Each record gives: J gene, V gene, clone size, CDR3 protein. Size tells how often a clone was seen (once, few, many) or the class of an expanded clone, and some rows leave it out.

TRBJ1-4,TRBV19,NA,CASAPGATNEKLFF
TRBJ2-7,TRBV5-1,NA,CASTLNRDEQYF
TRBJ2-5,TRBV9,NA,CASSREGVETQYF
TRBJ2-2,TRBV5-4,NA,CASSSFTGELFF
TRBJ2-5,TRBV6-5,NA,CASSPQPQETQYF
TRBJ2-7,TRBV18,NA,CASSPQGTSDSYEQYF
TRBJ2-7,TRBV19,NA,CASSIRLAPYEQYF
TRBJ1-5,TRBV28,NA,CASSVLGVSNQPQHF
TRBJ1-6,TRBV21-1,NA,CASSKNGRIRDRGLLSPLHF
TRBJ2-7,TRBV2,NA,CASSGALAITYEQYF
TRBJ2-7,TRBV6-5,once,CASRRAGTTYEQYF
TRBJ2-7,TRBV7-9,NA,CASSSQGRQYF
TRBJ2-3,TRBV5-1,once,CASSLVGSGREDTQYF
TRBJ2-7,TRBV5-1,NA,CASSLGGTGAYEQYF
TRBJ1-2,TRBV11-2,NA,CASSFPMTGKDGYTF
TRBJ1-4,TRBV6-5,once,CASSSLTGDPNEKLFF
TRBJ1-1,TRBV19,NA,CASSIRPQGSTEAFF
TRBJ1-4,TRBV11-2,NA,CASSLLQGFGEKLFF
TRBJ2-1,TRBV18,NA,CASSPTGLAGGRSQFF
TRBJ2-5,TRBV4-3,NA,CASSQDGYQETQYF
TRBJ2-7,TRBV19,NA,CASSRDRAYEQYF
TRBJ1-5,TRBV5-8,NA,CASSLNRAGREQPQHF
TRBJ2-5,TRBV24-1,NA,CATSDQGLQETQYF
TRBJ1-2,TRBV11-2,NA,CASSLDLASNYGYTF
TRBJ1-3,TRBV19,NA,CASSRPSWGESSGNTIYF
TRBJ2-7,TRBV20-1,few,CSASQDRYYYEQYF
TRBJ1-6,TRBV6-6,NA,CASSPDSRERASSYNSPLHF
TRBJ1-2,TRBV6-1,NA,CASSERGGIYGYTF
TRBJ2-7,TRBV14,NA,CASSQGIVQPGSSRSYEQYF
TRBJ1-5,TRBV5-6,once,CASSLAGRFNQPQHF
TRBJ2-1,TRBV5-6,NA,CANSLTSGSYNEQFF
TRBJ2-7,TRBV10-3,once,CAISDPRDRSRYEQYF
TRBJ2-7,TRBV19,once,CASSMGLSSYEQYF
TRBJ2-7,TRBV24-1,NA,CATSSRGTYEQYF
TRBJ2-7,TRBV28,NA,CASSPGGGPSYEQYF
TRBJ1-2,TRBV7-2,NA,CASSPPGTRGSNYGYTF
TRBJ1-6,TRBV5-4,NA,CASSGYPWDRALHF
TRBJ2-1,TRBV7-9,NA,CASQLSFSSYNEQFF
TRBJ2-7,TRBV7-7,once,CASSRDRDYEQYF
TRBJ2-3,TRBV19,once,CATSGAPQTFDTQYF
TRBJ2-2,TRBV7-2,NA,CASSSLINTGELFF
TRBJ1-2,TRBV12-3/TRBV12-4,NA,CASSLVRGDGYTF
TRBJ2-7,TRBV19,NA,CASASVTGGTEQYF
TRBJ2-5,TRBV28,NA,CASSLRASGFEAQYF
TRBJ2-5,TRBV19,NA,CASGGSAGPGRETQYF
TRBJ2-7,TRBV11-2,NA,CASSLGPTRGSEQYF
TRBJ1-3,TRBV27,NA,CASSLSGNIENTIYF
TRBJ2-3,TRBV7-9,NA,CASSLAPGESTDTQYF